This T cell receptor (beta chain) was found in a study of blood T cell repertoires in COVID-19. The wider study: From the United States, Italy and Spain came samples of acute and convalescent COVID-19. T cells, B-cell-depleted T cells, or PBMCs provided the cDNA or gDNA that served as material.

This CDR3 is 14 amino acids long. V lost 0 bases and J 7 bases, leaving 11 bases between the germline ends. Germline lookup yields CDR1 LNHNV and CDR2 YYDKDF (reference sequence). Per the authors' pipeline: The authors estimated nucleated cell counts from reference gene primer amplification. The method was immunoSEQ multiplex PCR; TCRdb's version includes in-frame clones alone and lacks a portion of them. Clone size and V and J calls were adopted from that table, with D and trimming inferred from the DNA. Among 88,000 or so clones listed, 83% were seen once. The specimen sequenced was peripheral blood. The genes are TRBV15 and TRBJ2-3; D unresolved. This TCR derives from a human donor in a cohort sampled during active COVID-19. The CDR3 region has the DNA TGTGCCACCAGCAGAGATTATGCAGGCAATACGCAGTATTTT. Protein product: CATSRDYAGNTQYF.